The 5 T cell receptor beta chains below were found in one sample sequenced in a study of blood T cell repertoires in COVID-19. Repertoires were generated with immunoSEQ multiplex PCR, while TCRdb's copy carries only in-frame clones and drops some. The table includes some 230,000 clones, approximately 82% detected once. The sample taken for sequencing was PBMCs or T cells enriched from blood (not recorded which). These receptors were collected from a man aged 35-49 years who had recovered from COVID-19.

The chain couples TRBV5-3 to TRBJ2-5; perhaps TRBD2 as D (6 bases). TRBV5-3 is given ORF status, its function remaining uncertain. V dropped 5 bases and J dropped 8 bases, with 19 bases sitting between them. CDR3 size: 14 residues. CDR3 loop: CARRQGTGEITQYF. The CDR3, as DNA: TGTGCCAGAAGGCAAGGGACTGGGGAGATAACCCAGTACTTC.

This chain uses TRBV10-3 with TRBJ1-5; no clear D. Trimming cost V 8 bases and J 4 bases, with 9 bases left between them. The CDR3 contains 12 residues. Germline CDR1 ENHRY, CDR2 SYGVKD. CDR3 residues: CAIAGTNQPQHF. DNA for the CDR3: TGTGCCATCGCAGGCACTAATCAGCCCCAGCATTTT.

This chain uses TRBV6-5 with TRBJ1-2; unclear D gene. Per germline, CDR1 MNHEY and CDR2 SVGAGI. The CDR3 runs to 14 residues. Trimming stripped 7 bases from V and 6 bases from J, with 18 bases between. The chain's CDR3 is CASTSGGRRNGYTF. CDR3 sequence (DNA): TGTGCCAGCACTTCCGGAGGACGGAGGAATGGCTACACCTTC.

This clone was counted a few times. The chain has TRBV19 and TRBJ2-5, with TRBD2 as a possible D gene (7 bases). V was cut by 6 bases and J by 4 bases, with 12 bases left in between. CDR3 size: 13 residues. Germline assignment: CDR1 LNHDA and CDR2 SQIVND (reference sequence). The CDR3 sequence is CASRGRGRETQYF. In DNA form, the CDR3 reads TGTGCCAGTAGGGGGCGGGGGCGAGAGACCCAGTACTTC.

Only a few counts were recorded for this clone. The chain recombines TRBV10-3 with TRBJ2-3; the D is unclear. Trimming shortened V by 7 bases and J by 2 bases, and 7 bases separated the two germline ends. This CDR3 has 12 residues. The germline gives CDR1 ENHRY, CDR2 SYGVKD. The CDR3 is CAIKHDTDTQYF. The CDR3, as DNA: TGTGCCATCAAACATGACACAGATACGCAGTATTTT.